Below are 9 T cell receptor beta chains sequenced from a single sample in a study of identical twins. TCRdb processed the 5' RACE reads anew with MiXCR; each CDR3 protein has one entry. The data show 500,000 to 550,000 distinct CDR3 sequences, around 20% seen once. These data were likewise used in another study, on yellow fever vaccine responses in identical twins.

The sample comprised CD4+ T cells sorted from blood. These receptors all stem from a woman aged 18-35 years in good health.

This clonotype appeared a few times. V usage is TRBV6-5 and J usage is TRBJ2-3; tentative D call: TRBD1 (5 bases). The germline V gene has CDR1 MNHEY and CDR2 SVGAGI. V was cut by 1 base and J by 3 bases, with 17 bases left in between. The CDR3 consists of 17 residues. The CDR3 sequence: CASSYFRWGVGTDTQYF. CDR3 in DNA: TGTGCCAGCAGTTACTTTCGGTGGGGCGTTGGTACAGATACGCAGTATTTT.

This clonotype was detected only a few times. J is TRBJ1-1 and V is TRBV5-1; D perhaps matches TRBD1 (5 bases). V was cut by 0 bases and J by 0 bases, with 12 bases left in between. Germline CDR1 reads SGHRS; CDR2 reads YFSETQ. This CDR3 spans 16 amino acids. CDR3 in amino acids: CASSLASGRVNTEAFF. CDR3 DNA sequence: TGCGCCAGCAGCTTGGCCAGCGGCAGGGTGAACACTGAAGCTTTCTTT. The whole variable domain, remainder taken from reference TRBV5-1 and TRBJ1-1, is KAGVTQTPRYLIKTRGQQVTLSCSPISGHRSVSWYQQTPGQGLQFLFEYFSETQRNKGNFPGRFSGRQFSNSRSEMNVSTLELGDSALYLCASSLASGRVNTEAFFGQGTRLTVV.

The chain links TRBV28 to TRBJ2-7; 12 bases match TRBD1. CDR3 size: 15 residues. Germline CDR1 MDHEN, CDR2 SYDVKM. After removal of 4 bases from V and 7 bases from J, the junction contained 8 bases not matched to a gene. DNA for the CDR3: TGTGCCAGCAGTTCTCCGGGACAGGGGGCTTTAGAGCAGTACGTC. It codes for CASSSPGQGALEQYV.

The sample holds a few counts of this clonotype. The chain combines TRBV12-3 or TRBV12-4 with TRBJ2-7; 8 bases fit TRBD2. The ends lost 3 bases at V and 4 bases at J; junction bases unmatched: 11. The CDR3 contains 16 residues. CDR3 protein: CASSFRGGTPPYEQYF. CDR3 sequence (DNA): TGTGCCAGCAGTTTTCGGGGGGGGACTCCCCCTTACGAGCAGTACTTC.

This clonotype turned up a few times. The chain joins TRBV6-5 to TRBJ1-1; D is perhaps TRBD1 (6 bases). From germline, CDR1 is MNHEY and CDR2 SVGAGI. V lost 1 base to trimming and J lost 0 bases, with 9 bases between them. This CDR3 is 15 amino acids long. This chain's CDR3 is CASSYFGQMNTEAFF. DNA of the CDR3: TGTGCCAGCAGTTACTTCGGACAGATGAACACTGAAGCTTTCTTT.

This clonotype has just a few counts. V is TRBV29-1 and J is TRBJ2-7; weak D call: TRBD1 (6 bases). Germline CDR1 reads SQVTM; CDR2 reads ANQGSEA. The CDR3 has 13 amino acids. V lost 2 bases and J lost 10, with 18 bases in between. The CDR3 loop reads CSVELGQGRSQYF. CDR3 nucleotide sequence: TGCAGCGTTGAATTAGGGCAGGGGAGAAGCCAGTACTTC.

The chain couples TRBV5-1 to TRBJ2-2; 8 bases are shared with TRBD2. Germline trimming cut 0 bases from V and 1 base from J; bases unmatched to any gene: 5. The CDR3 totals 17 residues. Germline values: CDR1 SGHRS, CDR2 YFSETQ. The DNA of the CDR3 is TGCGCCAGCAGCTTGGTCGGGCTAGCGGGGAACACCGGGGAGCTGTTTTTT. This sequence encodes CASSLVGLAGNTGELFF.

The chain links TRBV6-4 to TRBJ2-1; the D gene is possibly TRBD2 (5 bases). The V end was cut by 0 bases, the J end by 6 bases, with 6 bases between. Germline V lookup: CDR1 MRHNA, CDR2 SNTAGT. The CDR3 length is 13 residues. The CDR3 region has the DNA TGTGCCAGCAGTGACTCGGACTTCAATGAGCAGTTCTTC. It encodes CASSDSDFNEQFF.

DNA for the CDR3: TGCGCCAGCAGCTTGCCCAGCGGGAACAATGAGCAGTTCTTC. Translating it yields CASSLPSGNNEQFF. J is TRBJ2-1 and V is TRBV5-1; 7 positions match TRBD2. The J segment lost 5 bases and the V segment lost 1 base, leaving 3 bases of the junction unmatched. This CDR3 spans 14 amino acids. Looked up from germline, CDR1 is SGHRS and CDR2 is YFSETQ.